This T cell receptor beta chain comes out of a study of monozygotic twins with inflammatory bowel disease. T cells were not sorted, and total RNA was isolated straight from whole blood. From germline, CDR1 is MGHRA and CDR2 YSYEKL. The CDR3 is 16 amino acids. Two rounds of nested PCR, of roughly 15 and 9 cycles, were run on TCRalpha and TCRbeta cDNA. TCRdb re-analyzed the 5' RACE reads; it lists each CDR3 protein once, without DNA. The repertoire table contains 350,000 to 400,000 distinct CDR3 sequences. Sequenced input: blood. This receptor was obtained from a human donor with ulcerative colitis or Crohn's disease, or a healthy co-twin of an affected twin (not recorded which). The chain joins TRBV4-1 to TRBJ2-7; the D call of TRBD1 rests on TCRdb alone, since no DNA is present to check it. The CDR3 reads CASSQAPGVPSYEQYF.